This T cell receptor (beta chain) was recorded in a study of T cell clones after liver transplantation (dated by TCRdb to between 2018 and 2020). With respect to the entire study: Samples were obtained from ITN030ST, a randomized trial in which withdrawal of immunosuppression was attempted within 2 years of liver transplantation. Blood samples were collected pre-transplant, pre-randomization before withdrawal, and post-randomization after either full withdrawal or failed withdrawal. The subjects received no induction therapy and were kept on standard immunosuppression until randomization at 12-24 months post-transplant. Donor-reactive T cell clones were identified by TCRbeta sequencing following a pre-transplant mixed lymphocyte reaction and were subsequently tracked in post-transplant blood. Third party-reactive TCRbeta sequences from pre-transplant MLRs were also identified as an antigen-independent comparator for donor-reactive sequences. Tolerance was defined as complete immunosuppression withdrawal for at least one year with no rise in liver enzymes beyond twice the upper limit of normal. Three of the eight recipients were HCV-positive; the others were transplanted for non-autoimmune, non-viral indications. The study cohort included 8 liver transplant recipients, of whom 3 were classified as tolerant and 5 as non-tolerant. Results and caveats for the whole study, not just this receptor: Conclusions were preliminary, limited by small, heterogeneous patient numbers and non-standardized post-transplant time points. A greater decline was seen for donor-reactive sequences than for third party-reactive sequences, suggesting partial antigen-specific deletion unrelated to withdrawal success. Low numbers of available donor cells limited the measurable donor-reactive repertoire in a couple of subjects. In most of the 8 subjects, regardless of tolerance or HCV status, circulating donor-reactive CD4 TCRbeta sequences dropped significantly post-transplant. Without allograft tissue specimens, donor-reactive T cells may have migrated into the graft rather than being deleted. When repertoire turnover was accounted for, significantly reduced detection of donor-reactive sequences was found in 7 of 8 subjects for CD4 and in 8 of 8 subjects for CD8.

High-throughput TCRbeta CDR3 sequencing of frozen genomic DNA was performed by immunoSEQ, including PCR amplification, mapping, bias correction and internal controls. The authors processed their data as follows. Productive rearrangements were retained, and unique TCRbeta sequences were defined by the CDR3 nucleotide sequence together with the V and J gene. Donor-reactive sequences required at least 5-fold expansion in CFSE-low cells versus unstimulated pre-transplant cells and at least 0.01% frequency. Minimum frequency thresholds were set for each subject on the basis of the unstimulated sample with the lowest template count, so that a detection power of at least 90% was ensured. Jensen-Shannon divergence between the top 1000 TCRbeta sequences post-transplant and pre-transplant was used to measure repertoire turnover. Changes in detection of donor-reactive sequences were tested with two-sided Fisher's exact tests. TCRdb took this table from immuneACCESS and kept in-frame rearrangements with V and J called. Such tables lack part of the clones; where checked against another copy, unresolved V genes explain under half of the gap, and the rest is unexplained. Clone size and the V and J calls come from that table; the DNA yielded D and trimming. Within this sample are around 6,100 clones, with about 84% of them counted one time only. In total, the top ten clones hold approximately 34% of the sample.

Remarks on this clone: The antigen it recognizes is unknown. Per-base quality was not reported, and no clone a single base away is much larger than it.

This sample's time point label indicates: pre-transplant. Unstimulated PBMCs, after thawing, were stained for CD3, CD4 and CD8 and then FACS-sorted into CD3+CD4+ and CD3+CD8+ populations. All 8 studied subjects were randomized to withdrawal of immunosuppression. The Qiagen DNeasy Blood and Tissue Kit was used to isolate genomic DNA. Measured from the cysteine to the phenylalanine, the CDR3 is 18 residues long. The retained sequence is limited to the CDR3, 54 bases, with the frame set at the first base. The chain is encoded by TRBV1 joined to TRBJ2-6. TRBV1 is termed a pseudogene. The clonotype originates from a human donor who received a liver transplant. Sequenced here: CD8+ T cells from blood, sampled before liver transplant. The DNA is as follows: TGCACCAGCAGTCGTCTTAGTTGTGCACAAAGTCGGGCCAACGTCCTGACTTTC. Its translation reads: CTSSRLSCAQSRANVLTF.